What follows are 23 T cell receptor beta chains derived from one specimen sequenced in a study of early T cells in non-severe SARS-CoV-2 infection. Each CDR3 protein is one row after TCRdb ran MiXCR on the 5' RACE reads. The sample yields tens of thousands of distinct CDR3 sequences, 5% to 6.5% seen once. Sequenced sample: whole blood. The receptors stem from an adult who was a healthcare worker with PCR-confirmed SARS-CoV-2 infection or an uninfected control (not recorded which).

In this sample, this clonotype turned up a few times. This chain joins TRBV5-1 and TRBJ2-1; perhaps TRBD2 as D (6 bases). Trimming cost V 0 bases and J 5 bases, with 15 bases left between them. CDR3 size: 16 residues. Germline-derived CDR1 and CDR2 are SGHRS and YFSETQ. CDR3 nucleotides: TGCGCCAGCAGCTTGGCCTTTACTAGCAGCAACAATGAGCAGTTCTTC. It yields the protein CASSLAFTSSNNEQFF.

The rearrangement links TRBV3-1 to TRBJ2-7, with 8 bases lining up with TRBD1. Germline assignment: CDR1 LGHDT and CDR2 YNNKEL (reference sequence). The J segment lost 3 bases and the V segment lost 5 bases, leaving 3 bases of the junction unmatched. The CDR3 runs 13 residues. The chain's CDR3 is CASSWDRNYEQYF. The CDR3 DNA reads as TGTGCCAGCAGCTGGGACAGGAACTACGAGCAGTACTTC.

A few counts support this clonotype. The V gene is TRBV12-3 or TRBV12-4, the J gene TRBJ1-1, with 8 bases that match TRBD1. CDR3 length: 15 amino acids. The V gene end was trimmed by 4 bases and the J gene end by 5 bases; junction bases not matched to a gene: 9. The CDR3 sequence: CASSSAGQEGTEAFF. The CDR3 DNA follows: TGTGCCAGCAGTTCAGCGGGACAGGAGGGGACTGAAGCTTTCTTT.

This clonotype was detected only a few times. The chain is built from TRBV4-3 and TRBJ1-1; no reliable D call. The germline V gene has CDR1 LGHNA and CDR2 YSLEER. The CDR3 runs 13 residues. V was trimmed by 0 bases and J by 4 bases, leaving 6 bases between them. CDR3 DNA: TGCGCCAGCAGCCAAGAGAGGGTCACTGAAGCTTTCTTT. Protein product: CASSQERVTEAFF.

This clonotype was seen repeatedly, ten times or more. V and J are TRBV7-6 and TRBJ2-5; 10 positions match TRBD2. The germline CDR1 and CDR2 sequences are SGHVS and FNYEAQ. J gave up 2 bases and V 1 base, and 4 bases lay outside the gene matches. This CDR3 is built from 16 residues. The CDR3 spells CASSLGTSGLQETQYF. CDR3 DNA sequence: TGTGCCAGCAGCTTAGGGACTAGCGGACTACAAGAGACCCAGTACTTC.

This clonotype was seen repeatedly, ten times or more. V gene TRBV9 combines with J gene TRBJ1-1, with 8 bases lining up with TRBD1. The CDR3 is made up of 15 amino acids. V dropped 0 bases and J dropped 4; count of bases not matched to a gene: 5. Germline V lookup: CDR1 SGDLS, CDR2 YYNGEE. The CDR3 protein is CASSVGGQDSTEAFF. For the CDR3, the DNA is TGTGCCAGCAGCGTAGGGGGACAGGACTCCACTGAAGCTTTCTTT.

At least ten counts were recorded for this clonotype. The V and J genes are TRBV28 and TRBJ2-1, with a possible D match to TRBD2 (6 bases). CDR1 is MDHEN and CDR2 is SYDVKM in the germline V gene. This CDR3 has 16 residues. V lost 1 base and J lost 4, with 14 bases in between. Here the CDR3 reads CASSLSSGVPYNEQFF. The CDR3 nucleotides read TGTGCCAGCAGTTTATCGTCGGGGGTACCGTACAATGAGCAGTTCTTC. The full variable domain, its missing parts supplied by reference TRBV28 and TRBJ2-1, is DVKVTQSSRYLVKRTGEKVFLECVQDMDHENMFWYRQDPGLGLRLIYFSYDVKMKEKGDIPEGYSVSREKKERFSLILESASTNQTSMYLCASSLSSGVPYNEQFFGPGTRLTVL.

This clonotype was counted many times. The gene calls are TRBV11-1 and TRBJ2-7; D is perhaps TRBD2 (5 bases). This CDR3 has 11 amino acids. V was pared by 5 bases and J by 4 bases, with 6 bases between. Germline values: CDR1 SGHAT, CDR2 FQDESV (reference sequence). The DNA for the CDR3 is TGTGCCAGCAGCCGGGGATACGAGCAGTACTTC. It yields the protein CASSRGYEQYF.

V and J are TRBV18 and TRBJ2-7; 8 nucleotides line up with TRBD2. The CDR3 extends over 15 amino acids. Germline V gene lookup returns CDR1 KGHSH and CDR2 LQKENI. The V segment lost 2 bases and the J segment 4 bases; nucleotides outside the gene matches: 7. The CDR3 reads CASSPAGGGSYEQYF. CDR3 sequence (DNA): TGTGCCAGCTCACCAGCGGGGGGCGGGAGTTACGAGCAGTACTTC.

V is TRBV30 and J is TRBJ2-1; TRBD2 is a possible D gene (6 bases). This CDR3 has 13 amino acids. Looked up from germline, CDR1 is GTSNPN and CDR2 is SVGIG (reference sequence). V dropped 3 bases and J dropped 7 bases, with 13 bases sitting between them. CDR3 sequence (DNA): TGTGCCTGGAGCGGCGGGACTCCAAATGAGCAGTTCTTC. It is translated as CAWSGGTPNEQFF.

The chain uses TRBV20-1 and TRBJ2-2; the D gene is possibly TRBD1 (6 bases). The CDR3 covers 16 residues. Trimming cost V 2 bases and J 1 base, with 14 bases left between them. The germline V gene has CDR1 DFQATT and CDR2 SNEGSKA (reference sequence). CDR3 DNA: TGCAGTGCTAGACTGACAGGCATCAGGAACACCGGGGAGCTGTTTTTT. Protein sequence: CSARLTGIRNTGELFF.

This clonotype was observed many times. The junction shows a germline mismatch at one end, possibly a read error. V and J are TRBV30 and TRBJ2-7; no reliable D call. The CDR3 extends over 11 amino acids. Germline CDR1 reads GTSNPN; CDR2 reads SVGIG (reference sequence). CDR3 loop: CAWSKVSGVNF. The CDR3, as DNA: TGTGCCTGGAGTAAGGTGTCAGGAGTAAACTTC.

This clonotype was found many times. The chain couples TRBV7-9 to TRBJ1-1; unclear D gene. Germline V lookup: CDR1 SEHNR, CDR2 FQNEAQ (reference sequence). Trimming took off 0 bases at V and 6 bases at J, with 14 bases between the two ends. The CDR3 runs to 15 residues. CDR3 sequence reads: CASSLAARLEAEAFF. CDR3 sequence (DNA): TGTGCCAGCAGCTTAGCCGCCCGCCTTGAGGCTGAAGCTTTCTTT.

This clonotype was picked up many times. The V and J genes are TRBV29-1 and TRBJ1-1; 7 bases are a match to TRBD1. Looked up from germline, CDR1 is SQVTM and CDR2 is ANQGSEA. The V segment lost 7 bases and the J segment 0 bases; nucleotides outside the gene matches: 5. CDR3 size: 13 residues. The CDR3 DNA is TGCAGCGCCATGGGACAGATGAACACTGAAGCTTTCTTT. It yields the protein CSAMGQMNTEAFF. The full variable domain, completed using reference TRBV29-1 and TRBJ1-1, is SAVISQKPSRDICQRGTSLTIQCQVDSQVTMMFWYRQQPGQSLTLIATANQGSEATYESGFVIDKFPISRPNLTFSTLTVSNMSPEDSSIYLCSAMGQMNTEAFFGQGTRLTVV.

At least ten counts were recorded for this clonotype. This rearrangement joins TRBV7-2 to TRBJ1-1; D is perhaps TRBD1 (5 bases). The CDR3 runs 15 residues. V dropped 5 bases and J dropped 1 base, with 14 bases sitting between them. The V gene's germline CDR1 is SGHTA and CDR2 FQGNSA. The CDR3 bases are TGTGCCAGCAGCAGTAGAATAGGGGCGAACACTGAAGCTTTCTTT. It specifies CASSSRIGANTEAFF.

This clonotype was seen a few times. V and J are TRBV7-2 and TRBJ2-7; 7 bases match TRBD1. This CDR3 has 15 amino acids. Germline CDR1 and CDR2: SGHTA and FQGNSA. V lost 1 base and J lost 2; bases outside the gene matches: 5. The CDR3 is CASSLDRGPTYEQYF. In DNA, the CDR3 is TGTGCCAGCAGCTTAGACAGGGGCCCCACCTACGAGCAGTACTTC.

This clonotype was recorded at least ten times. CDR3 nucleotides: TGTGCCAGCAGTGCCATAAACACCGGGGAGCTGTTTTTT. Translating it yields CASSAINTGELFF. The V and J genes are TRBV6-1 and TRBJ2-2; no definite D call. Germline loops: CDR1 MNHNS, CDR2 SASEGT. The CDR3 sequence is 13 residues long. V gave up 4 bases and J gave up 2 bases, with 5 bases separating them.

In its sample, this clonotype was seen many times. At one end the junction does not follow the germline gene, possibly because of a read error. The chain joins TRBV7-7 to TRBJ2-1; no reliable D call. Germline V CDR1 and CDR2: SSHAT, FNYEAQ (reference sequence). The length of the CDR3 is 14 residues. In nucleotides, the CDR3 is TGTGCTAGCAGCCCTGTAGGGCTTGGTAATGAGCAGTTCTTC. Translated, it gives CASSPVGLGNEQFF.

This clonotype was seen ten or more times. This chain links TRBV5-6 with TRBJ2-1, with 8 nucleotides matching TRBD2. In germline, CDR1 is SGHDT, CDR2 YYEEEE. Trimming at V came to 1 base and at J to 0 bases, leaving 3 bases not matched to a gene. CDR3 length: 16 amino acids. DNA of the CDR3: TGTGCCAGCAGCTTGCAAGCGGGGGTCTCCTACAATGAGCAGTTCTTC. Protein sequence: CASSLQAGVSYNEQFF.

This clonotype was seen at least ten times. The genes are TRBV4-3 and TRBJ2-1; TRBD2 is a possible D gene (7 bases). This CDR3 has 18 amino acids. The V and J ends lost 0 bases and 1 base respectively, with 16 bases between them. The V gene's germline CDR1 is LGHNA and CDR2 YSLEER. CDR3 sequence: CASSQEAPGGRSYNEQFF. The CDR3 DNA reads as TGCGCCAGCAGCCAAGAGGCCCCGGGGGGCCGTTCCTACAATGAGCAGTTCTTC.

This clonotype was seen many times. The V and J genes are TRBV12-3 or TRBV12-4 and TRBJ2-1; 13 bases match TRBD2. The trim removed 6 bases at V and 10 bases at J, leaving 12 bases unmatched. This CDR3 has 16 residues. CDR3 DNA sequence: TGTGCCAGCAGCGCCCCGGCGATGGGACTAGCGGGGGAGCAGTTCTTC. Its protein product is CASSAPAMGLAGEQFF.

At least ten counts were recorded for this clonotype. This chain uses TRBV7-9 with TRBJ1-2, with no clear D. V lost 1 base and J lost 6, with 9 bases in between. CDR3 length: 13 residues. CDR1 SEHNR and CDR2 FQNEAQ come from the germline V gene (reference sequence). The CDR3 spells CASSLGSTDGYTF. The DNA for the CDR3 is TGTGCCAGCAGCTTAGGGTCGACCGATGGCTACACCTTC.

This clonotype was counted at least ten times. The genes are TRBV29-1 and TRBJ1-1; D not resolved. The CDR3 length is 13 residues. From germline, CDR1 is SQVTM and CDR2 ANQGSEA. Trimming took off 2 bases at V and 2 bases at J, with 9 bases between the two ends. CDR3 loop: CSVERAANTEAFF. In DNA form, the CDR3 reads TGCAGCGTTGAAAGGGCGGCCAACACTGAAGCTTTCTTT.